This T cell receptor beta chain stems from a study of T cells in Graves' hyperthyroidism and ophthalmopathy. Study observations and caveats: Ophthalmopathy and stable hyperthyroidism were told apart by a 13 V-J model.

This clonotype was counted only a few times. Its antigen is not known. Template material for amplifying TCR beta CDR3 regions consisted of RNA transcripts. Researchers ran a first-round RT-PCR on the TCR CDR3 using the HTBI primer set. TCRdb fed the multiplex PCR reads into MiXCR, producing one record per CDR3 protein. The sample lists approximately 560,000 distinct CDR3 sequences, more than 15% occurring once. Germline V gene data show CDR1 as MNHNS and CDR2 as SASEGT. Trimming left V 5 bases short and J 3 bases short, with 17 bases between. This CDR3 comprises 17 residues. This sequence joins TRBV6-1 and TRBJ2-6; D remains unclear. The clonotype originates from a woman between 25 and 40 years old with Graves' hyperthyroidism. The sequencing sample was made of blood. The CDR3 nucleotides read TGTGCCAGCAGTTTGTGGCCAGGAGAAGGTGGGGCCAACGTCCTGACTTTC. Protein sequence: CASSLWPGEGGANVLTF.